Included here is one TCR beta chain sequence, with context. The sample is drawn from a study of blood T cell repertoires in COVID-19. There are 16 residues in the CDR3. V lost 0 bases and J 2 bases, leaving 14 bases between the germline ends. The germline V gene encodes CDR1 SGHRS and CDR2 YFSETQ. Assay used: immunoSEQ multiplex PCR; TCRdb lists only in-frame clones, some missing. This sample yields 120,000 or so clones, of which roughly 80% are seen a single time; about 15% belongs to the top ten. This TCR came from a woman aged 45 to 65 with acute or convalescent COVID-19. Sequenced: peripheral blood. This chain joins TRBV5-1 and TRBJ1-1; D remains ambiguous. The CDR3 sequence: CASSLVPGNLNTEAFF. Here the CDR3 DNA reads TGCGCCAGCAGCTTGGTTCCGGGAAACCTTAACACTGAAGCTTTCTTT.